This T cell receptor (beta chain) comes out of a study of control samples from healthy donors and cancer patients. TCRdb keeps only in-frame clones here, not all; method: immunoSEQ multiplex PCR. Of roughly 29,000 clones detected, around three quarters appear once; the ten largest clones hold less than 25%. Trimming took 1 base from V and 1 from J, leaving 4 bases between them. The V gene's germline CDR1 is MGHRA and CDR2 YSYEKL. CDR3 length: 13 residues. This TCR derives from a man between 60 and 70 years old with head and neck cancer. The sequenced sample was PBMCs. This chain joins TRBV4-1 and TRBJ1-1; D is unclear. CDR3 coding DNA: TGCGCCAGCAGCCAAGGGACGAACACTGAAGCTTTCTTT. Translating it yields CASSQGTNTEAFF.